Presented here are 5 T cell receptor beta chains from one specimen sequenced in a study of technical replicates of blood from a handful of donors. The method was immunoSEQ multiplex PCR; TCRdb's version includes in-frame clones alone and lacks a portion of them. The sample comprises around 80,000 clones, 95% to 98% of which are singletons, and approximately 0.21% rests with the top ten. Sequencing input: T cells isolated from PBMCs. Receptors originate from a human donor in good health.

This chain connects TRBV21-1 to TRBJ2-3; the table's D call of TRBD2 was not tested on the DNA. TRBV21-1 is marked as a pseudogene. The CDR3 has 14 amino acids. The CDR3 nucleotides read TGTGCCAGCAGCAAAGCGGGAGAGGGAGATACGCAGTATTTT. Protein sequence: CASSKAGEGDTQYF.

The gene calls are TRBV10-3 and TRBJ2-1; TRBD2 aligns across 12 bases. This CDR3 has 13 amino acids. Looked up from germline, CDR1 is ENHRY and CDR2 is SYGVKD. Losses at the gene ends were 6 bases for V and 15 bases for J; bases not matched to a gene: 9. The CDR3 nucleotides are TGTGCCATCAGCGCTCTAGCGGGAGGGGCCCGGTTCTTC. Protein sequence: CAISALAGGARFF.

The gene calls are TRBV9 and TRBJ1-1; 7 bases fit TRBD1. The length of the CDR3 is 16 residues. Germline loops: CDR1 SGDLS, CDR2 YYNGEE. The V segment lost 3 bases and the J segment 5 bases; nucleotides outside the gene matches: 13. This CDR3 reads CASSERGTPTGTEAFF. The CDR3 region has the DNA TGTGCCAGCAGCGAGAGGGGGACACCGACAGGGACTGAAGCTTTCTTT.

The genes are TRBV9 and TRBJ2-1; 7 bases are a match to TRBD1. Looked up from germline, CDR1 is SGDLS and CDR2 is YYNGEE. V lost 3 bases to trimming and J lost 8 bases; unmatched junction nucleotides: 8. This CDR3 comprises 14 residues. This chain's CDR3 is CASSASGGFYEQFF. As DNA, the CDR3 is TGTGCCAGCAGCGCCTCAGGGGGATTCTATGAGCAGTTCTTC.

The CDR3 loop is CASSPGTGISWDYGYTF. For the CDR3, the DNA is TGTGCCAGCAGTCCCGGGACAGGGATCAGTTGGGACTATGGCTACACCTTC. The V and J genes are TRBV27 and TRBJ1-2; the match to TRBD1 covers 9 bases. Germline CDR1 reads MNHEY; CDR2 reads SMNVEV (reference sequence). Unmatched junction bases numbered 13, after V lost 5 bases and J lost 3 bases. This CDR3 has 17 amino acids.